The clone carrying this T cell receptor beta chain was detected many times. The CDR3 contains 12 residues. Trimming left V 6 bases short and J 6 bases short, with 10 bases between. Using its own MiXCR run on the RT-PCR reads, TCRdb lists one record per CDR3 protein. The sample lists 550,000 to 750,000 distinct CDR3 sequences, 12% to 15% seen once, with roughly 3.9% in the top ten. The sequencing input was memory CD4+ T cells from blood. The V and J genes are TRBV12-3 or TRBV12-4 and TRBJ2-3; D unclear. The clonotype originates from a female donor in good health, serving as a healthy control. CDR3 sequence: CASSSDADTQYF. The CDR3 nucleotides read TGTGCCAGCAGCAGCGACGCCGATACGCAGTATTTT.